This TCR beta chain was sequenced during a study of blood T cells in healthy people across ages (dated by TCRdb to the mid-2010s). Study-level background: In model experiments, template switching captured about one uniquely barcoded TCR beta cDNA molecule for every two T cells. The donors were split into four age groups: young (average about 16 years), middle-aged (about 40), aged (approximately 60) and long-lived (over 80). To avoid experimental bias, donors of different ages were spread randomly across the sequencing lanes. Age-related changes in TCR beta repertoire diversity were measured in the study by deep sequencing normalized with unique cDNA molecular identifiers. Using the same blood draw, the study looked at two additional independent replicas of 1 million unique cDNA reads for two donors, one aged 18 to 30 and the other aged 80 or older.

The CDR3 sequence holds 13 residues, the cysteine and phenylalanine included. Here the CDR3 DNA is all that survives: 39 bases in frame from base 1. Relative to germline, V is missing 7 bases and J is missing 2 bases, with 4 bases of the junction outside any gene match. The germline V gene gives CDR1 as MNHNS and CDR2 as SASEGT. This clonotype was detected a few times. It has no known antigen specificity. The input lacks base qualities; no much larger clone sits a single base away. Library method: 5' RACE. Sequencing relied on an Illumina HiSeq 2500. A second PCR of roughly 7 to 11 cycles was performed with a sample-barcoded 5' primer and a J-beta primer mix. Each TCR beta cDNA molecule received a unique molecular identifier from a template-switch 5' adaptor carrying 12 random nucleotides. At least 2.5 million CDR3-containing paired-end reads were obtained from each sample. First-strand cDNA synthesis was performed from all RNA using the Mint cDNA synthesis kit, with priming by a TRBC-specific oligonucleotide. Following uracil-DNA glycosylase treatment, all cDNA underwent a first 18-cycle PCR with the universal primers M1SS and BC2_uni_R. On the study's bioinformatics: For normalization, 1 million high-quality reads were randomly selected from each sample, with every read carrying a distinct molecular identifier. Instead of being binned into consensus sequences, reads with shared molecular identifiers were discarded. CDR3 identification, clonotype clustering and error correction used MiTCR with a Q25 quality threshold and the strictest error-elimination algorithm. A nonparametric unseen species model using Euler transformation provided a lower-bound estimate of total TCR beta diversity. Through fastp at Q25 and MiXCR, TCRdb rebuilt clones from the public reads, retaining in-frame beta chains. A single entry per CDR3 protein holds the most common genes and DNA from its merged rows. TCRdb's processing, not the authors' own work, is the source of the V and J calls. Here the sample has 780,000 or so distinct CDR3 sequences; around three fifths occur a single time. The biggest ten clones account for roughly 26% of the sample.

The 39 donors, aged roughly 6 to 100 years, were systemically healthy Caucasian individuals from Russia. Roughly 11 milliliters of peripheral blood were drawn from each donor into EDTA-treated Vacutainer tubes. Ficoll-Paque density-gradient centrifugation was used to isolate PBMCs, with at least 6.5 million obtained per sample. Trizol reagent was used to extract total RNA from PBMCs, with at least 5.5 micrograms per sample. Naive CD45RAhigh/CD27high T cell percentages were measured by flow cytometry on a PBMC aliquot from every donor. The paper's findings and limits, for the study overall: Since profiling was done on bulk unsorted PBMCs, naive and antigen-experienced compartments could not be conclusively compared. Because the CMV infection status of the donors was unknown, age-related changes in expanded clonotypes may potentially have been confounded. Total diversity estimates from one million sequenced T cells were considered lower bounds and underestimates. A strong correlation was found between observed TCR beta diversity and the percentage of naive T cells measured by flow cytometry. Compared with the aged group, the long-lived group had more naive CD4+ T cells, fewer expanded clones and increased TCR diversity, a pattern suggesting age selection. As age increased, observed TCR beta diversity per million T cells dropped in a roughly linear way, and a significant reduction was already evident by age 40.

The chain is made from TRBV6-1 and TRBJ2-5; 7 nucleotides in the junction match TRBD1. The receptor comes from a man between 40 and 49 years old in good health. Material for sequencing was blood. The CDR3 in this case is CASNYRGQETQYF. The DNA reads TGTGCCAGCAACTACAGGGGTCAAGAGACCCAGTACTTC.